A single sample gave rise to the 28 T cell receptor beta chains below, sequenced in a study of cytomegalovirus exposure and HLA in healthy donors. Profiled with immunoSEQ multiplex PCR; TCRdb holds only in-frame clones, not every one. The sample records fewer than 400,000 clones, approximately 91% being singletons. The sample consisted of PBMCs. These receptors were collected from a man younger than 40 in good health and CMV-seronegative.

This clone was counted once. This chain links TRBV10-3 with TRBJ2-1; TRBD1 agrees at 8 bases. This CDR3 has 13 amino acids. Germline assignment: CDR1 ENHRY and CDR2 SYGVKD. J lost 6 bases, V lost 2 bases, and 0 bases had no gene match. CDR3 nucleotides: TGTGCCATCAGTGAGACAGGGGGCAATGAGCAGTTCTTC. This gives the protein CAISETGGNEQFF.

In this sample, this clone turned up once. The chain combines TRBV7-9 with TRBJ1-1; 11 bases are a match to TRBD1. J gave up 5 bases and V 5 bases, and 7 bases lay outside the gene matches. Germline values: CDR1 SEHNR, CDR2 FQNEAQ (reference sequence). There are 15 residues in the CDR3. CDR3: CASSPGQGARTEAFF. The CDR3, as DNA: TGTGCCAGCAGCCCTGGACAGGGGGCGCGTACTGAAGCTTTCTTT.

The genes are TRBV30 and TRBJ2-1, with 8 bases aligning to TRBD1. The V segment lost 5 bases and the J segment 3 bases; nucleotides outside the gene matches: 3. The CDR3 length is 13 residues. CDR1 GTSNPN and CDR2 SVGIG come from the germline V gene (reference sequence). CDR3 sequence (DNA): TGTGCCTGGGTGGACAGGGTCTACAATGAGCAGTTCTTC. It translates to CAWVDRVYNEQFF.

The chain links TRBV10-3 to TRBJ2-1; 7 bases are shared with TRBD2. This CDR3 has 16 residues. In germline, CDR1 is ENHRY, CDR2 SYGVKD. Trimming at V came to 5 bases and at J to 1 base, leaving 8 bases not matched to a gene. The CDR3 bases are TGTGCCATCAGTTCCCCGAAGGGAGGGTCCTACAATGAGCAGTTCTTC. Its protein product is CAISSPKGGSYNEQFF.

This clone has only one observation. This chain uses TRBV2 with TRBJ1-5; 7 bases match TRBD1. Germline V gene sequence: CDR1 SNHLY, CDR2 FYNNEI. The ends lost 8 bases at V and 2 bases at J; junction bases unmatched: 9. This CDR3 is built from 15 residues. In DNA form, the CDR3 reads TGTGCCAGCGGGGCCCACGGGACAGGCAATCAGCCCCAGCATTTT. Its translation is CASGAHGTGNQPQHF. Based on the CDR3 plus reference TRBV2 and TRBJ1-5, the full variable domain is EPEVTQTPSHQVTQMGQEVILRCVPISNHLYFYWYRQILGQKVEFLVSFYNNEISEKSEIFDDQFSVERPDGSNFTLKIRSTKLEDSAMYFCASGAHGTGNQPQHFGDGTRLSIL.

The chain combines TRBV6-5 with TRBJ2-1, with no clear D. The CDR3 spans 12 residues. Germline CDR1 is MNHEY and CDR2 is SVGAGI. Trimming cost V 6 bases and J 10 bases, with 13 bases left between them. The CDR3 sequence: CASSFHGKEQFF. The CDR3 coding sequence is TGTGCCAGCAGCTTCCATGGCAAGGAGCAGTTCTTC.

CDR3 DNA: TGTGCCAGCAGCTTAGTCCGGGGTTTGACTGAAGCTTTCTTT. Its translation is CASSLVRGLTEAFF. This chain connects TRBV11-2 to TRBJ1-1; D remains unclear. Trimming removed 1 base at V and 5 bases at J, with 11 bases between. Per germline, CDR1 SGHAT and CDR2 FQNNGV. The CDR3 has 14 amino acids.

This CDR3 reads CASSDRNYGYTF. CDR3 in DNA: TGTGCCAGCAGTGACAGGAACTATGGCTACACCTTC. The chain carries TRBV2 and TRBJ1-2; D gene ambiguous. This CDR3 spans 12 amino acids. Trimming took off 3 bases at V and 2 bases at J, with 4 bases between the two ends. Germline V lookup: CDR1 SNHLY, CDR2 FYNNEI.

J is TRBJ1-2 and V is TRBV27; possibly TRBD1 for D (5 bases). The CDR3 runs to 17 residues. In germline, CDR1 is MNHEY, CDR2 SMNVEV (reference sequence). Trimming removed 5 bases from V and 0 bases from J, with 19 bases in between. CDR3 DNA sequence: TGTGCCAGCAGTCCGCTTCTGGAGGGGCCCGCTAACTATGGCTACACCTTC. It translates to CASSPLLEGPANYGYTF.

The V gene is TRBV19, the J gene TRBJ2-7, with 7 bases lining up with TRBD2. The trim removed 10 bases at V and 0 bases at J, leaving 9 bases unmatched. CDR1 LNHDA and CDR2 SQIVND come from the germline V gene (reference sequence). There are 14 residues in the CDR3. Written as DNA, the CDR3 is TGTGCCACCAAACCGGGACTAAGCTCCTACGAGCAGTACTTC. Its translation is CATKPGLSSYEQYF.

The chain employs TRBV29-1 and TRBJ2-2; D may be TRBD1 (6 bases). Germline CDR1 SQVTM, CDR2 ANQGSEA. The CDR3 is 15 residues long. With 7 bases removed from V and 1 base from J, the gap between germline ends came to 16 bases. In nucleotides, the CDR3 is TGCAGCGCGCTCATAGGGACATTGAACACCGGGGAGCTGTTTTTT. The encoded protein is CSALIGTLNTGELFF.

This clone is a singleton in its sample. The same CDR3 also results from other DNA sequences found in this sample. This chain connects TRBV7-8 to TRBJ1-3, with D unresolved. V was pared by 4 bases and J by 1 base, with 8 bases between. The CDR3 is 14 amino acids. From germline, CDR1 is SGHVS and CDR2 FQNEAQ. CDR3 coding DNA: TGTGCCAGCAGCTCCAGGTCTTCTGGAAACACCATATATTTT. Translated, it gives CASSSRSSGNTIYF.

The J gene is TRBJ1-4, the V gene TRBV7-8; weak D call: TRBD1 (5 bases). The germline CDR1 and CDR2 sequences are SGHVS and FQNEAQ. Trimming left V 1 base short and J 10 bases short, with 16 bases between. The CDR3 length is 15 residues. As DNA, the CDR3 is TGTGCCAGCAGCTTAGATGGGCAGGGAGGCAGAAAACTGTTTTTT. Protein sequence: CASSLDGQGGRKLFF. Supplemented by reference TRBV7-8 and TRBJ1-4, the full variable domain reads GAGVSQSPRYKVAKRGQDVALRCDPISGHVSLFWYQQALGQGPEFLTYFQNEAQLDKSGLPSDRFFAERPEGSVSTLKIQRTQQEDSAVYLCASSLDGQGGRKLFFGSGTQLSVL.

CDR3 coding DNA: TGTGCCAGTAGTAGGACTAGCGGTAGCTCCTACAATGAGCAGTTCTTC. It codes for CASSRTSGSSYNEQFF. The chain carries TRBV19 and TRBJ2-1; 10 bases agree with TRBD2. The CDR3 is 16 residues long. J was trimmed by 0 bases and V by 4 bases; bases with no gene match: 3. Germline loops: CDR1 LNHDA, CDR2 SQIVND (reference sequence).

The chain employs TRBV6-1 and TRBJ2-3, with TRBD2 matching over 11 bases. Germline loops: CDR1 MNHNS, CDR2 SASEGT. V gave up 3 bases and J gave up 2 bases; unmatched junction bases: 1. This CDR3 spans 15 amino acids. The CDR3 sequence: CASSDSGGDTDTQYF. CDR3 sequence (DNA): TGTGCCAGCAGTGATAGCGGGGGGGACACAGATACGCAGTATTTT.

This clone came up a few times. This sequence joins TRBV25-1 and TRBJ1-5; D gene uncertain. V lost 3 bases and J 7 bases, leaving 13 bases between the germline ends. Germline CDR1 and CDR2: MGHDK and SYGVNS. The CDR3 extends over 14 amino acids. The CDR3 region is CASSDPGERQPQHF. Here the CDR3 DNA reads TGTGCCAGCAGTGACCCGGGAGAACGACAGCCCCAGCATTTT.

The CDR3 sequence: CASSVDWRGYSYNEQFF. The CDR3 DNA reads as TGTGCCAGCAGCGTAGATTGGCGGGGTTACTCCTACAATGAGCAGTTCTTC. The chain has TRBV9 and TRBJ2-1; D may be TRBD2 (6 bases). CDR3 length: 17 amino acids. Germline V lookup: CDR1 SGDLS, CDR2 YYNGEE. V lost 0 bases and J lost 0, with 13 bases in between.

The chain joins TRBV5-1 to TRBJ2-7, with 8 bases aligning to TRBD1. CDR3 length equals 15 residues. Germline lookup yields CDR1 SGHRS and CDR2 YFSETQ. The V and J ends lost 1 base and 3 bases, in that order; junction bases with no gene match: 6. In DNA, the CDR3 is TGCGCCAGCAGCTTGAAACGGACAGGGAACTACGAGCAGTACTTC. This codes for CASSLKRTGNYEQYF. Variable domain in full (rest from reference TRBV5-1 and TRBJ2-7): KAGVTQTPRYLIKTRGQQVTLSCSPISGHRSVSWYQQTPGQGLQFLFEYFSETQRNKGNFPGRFSGRQFSNSRSEMNVSTLELGDSALYLCASSLKRTGNYEQYFGPGTRLTVT.

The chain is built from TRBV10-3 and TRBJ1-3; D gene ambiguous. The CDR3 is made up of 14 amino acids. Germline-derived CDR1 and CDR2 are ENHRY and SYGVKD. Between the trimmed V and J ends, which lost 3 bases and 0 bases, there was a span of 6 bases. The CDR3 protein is CAISDSLSGNTIYF. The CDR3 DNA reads TGTGCCATCAGTGACAGTCTCTCTGGAAACACCATATATTTT.

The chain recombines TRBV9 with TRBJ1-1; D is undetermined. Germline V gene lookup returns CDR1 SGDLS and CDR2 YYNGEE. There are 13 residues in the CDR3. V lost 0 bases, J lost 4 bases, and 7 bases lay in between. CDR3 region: CASSVDHGTEAFF. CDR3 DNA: TGTGCCAGCAGCGTAGACCACGGCACTGAAGCTTTCTTT.

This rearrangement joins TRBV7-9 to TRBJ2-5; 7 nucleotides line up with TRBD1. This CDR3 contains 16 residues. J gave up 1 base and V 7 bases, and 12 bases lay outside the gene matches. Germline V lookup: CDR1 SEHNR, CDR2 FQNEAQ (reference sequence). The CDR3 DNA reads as TGTGCCAGCACGCGCCGGACAGGACCGATCCAAGAGACCCAGTACTTC. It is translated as CASTRRTGPIQETQYF.

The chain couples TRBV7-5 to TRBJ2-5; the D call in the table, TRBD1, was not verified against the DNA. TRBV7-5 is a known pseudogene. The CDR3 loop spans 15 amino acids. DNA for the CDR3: TGTGCCAGAAGCTGTAAACAGGGGAATGGGGAGACCCAGTACTTC. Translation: CARSCKQGNGETQYF.

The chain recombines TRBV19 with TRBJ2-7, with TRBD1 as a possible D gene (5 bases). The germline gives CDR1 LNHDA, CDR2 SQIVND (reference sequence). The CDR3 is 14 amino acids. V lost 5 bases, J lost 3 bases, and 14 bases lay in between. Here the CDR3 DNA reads TGTGCCAGTAGTTTCACAGGATCCCGCTACGAGCAGTACTTC. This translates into CASSFTGSRYEQYF. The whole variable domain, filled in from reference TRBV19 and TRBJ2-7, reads DGGITQSPKYLFRKEGQNVTLSCEQNLNHDAMYWYRQDPGQGLRLIYYSQIVNDFQKGDIAEGYSVSREKKESFPLTVTSAQKNPTAFYLCASSFTGSRYEQYFGPGTRLTVT.

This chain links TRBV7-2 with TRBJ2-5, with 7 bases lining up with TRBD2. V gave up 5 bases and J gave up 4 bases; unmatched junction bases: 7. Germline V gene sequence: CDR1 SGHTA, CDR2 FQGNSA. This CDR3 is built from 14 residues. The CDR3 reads CASSQAGVRETQYF. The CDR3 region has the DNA TGTGCCAGCAGCCAGGCGGGGGTTAGAGAGACCCAGTACTTC.

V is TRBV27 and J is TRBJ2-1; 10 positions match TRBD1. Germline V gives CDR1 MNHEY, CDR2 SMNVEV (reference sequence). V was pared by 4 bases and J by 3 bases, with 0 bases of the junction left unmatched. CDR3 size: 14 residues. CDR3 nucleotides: TGTGCCAGCAGTTGGGACAGGGGCTACAATGAGCAGTTCTTC. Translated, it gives CASSWDRGYNEQFF.

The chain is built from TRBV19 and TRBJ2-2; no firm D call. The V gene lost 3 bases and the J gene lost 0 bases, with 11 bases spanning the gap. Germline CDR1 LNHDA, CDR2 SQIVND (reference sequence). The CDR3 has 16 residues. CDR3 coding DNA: TGTGCCAGTAGTATCGGCGGAAGATCGAACACCGGGGAGCTGTTTTTT. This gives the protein CASSIGGRSNTGELFF.

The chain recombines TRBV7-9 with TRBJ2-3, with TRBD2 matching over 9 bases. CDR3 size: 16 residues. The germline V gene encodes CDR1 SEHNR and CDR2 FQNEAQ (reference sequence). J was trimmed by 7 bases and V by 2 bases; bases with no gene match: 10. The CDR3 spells CASSLQFLAGKHTQYF. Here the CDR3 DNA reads TGTGCCAGCAGCTTACAGTTTCTAGCGGGGAAGCATACGCAGTATTTT.

The CDR3 DNA is TGTGCCAGCAGTGAAGCGGAGGGGGGAGGGGGCACTGAAGCTTTCTTT. Residues: CASSEAEGGGGTEAFF. The rearrangement uses TRBV6-1 and TRBJ1-1, with D tentatively TRBD1 (6 bases). Germline CDR1 reads MNHNS; CDR2 reads SASEGT. The ends were cut back, 0 bases at V and 4 bases at J, with 15 bases in the middle. This CDR3 comprises 16 residues.